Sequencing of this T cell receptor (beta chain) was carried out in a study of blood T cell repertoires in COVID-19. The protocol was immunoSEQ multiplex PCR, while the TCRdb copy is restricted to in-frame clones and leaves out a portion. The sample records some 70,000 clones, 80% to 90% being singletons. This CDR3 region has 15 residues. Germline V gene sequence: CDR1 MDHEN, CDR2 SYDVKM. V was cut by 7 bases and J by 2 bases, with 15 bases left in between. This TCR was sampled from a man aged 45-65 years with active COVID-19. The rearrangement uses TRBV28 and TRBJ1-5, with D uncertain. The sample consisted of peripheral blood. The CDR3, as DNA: TGTGCCAGCATTCTGTCGGCCGGGGGCAATCAGCCCCAGCATTTT. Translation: CASILSAGGNQPQHF.